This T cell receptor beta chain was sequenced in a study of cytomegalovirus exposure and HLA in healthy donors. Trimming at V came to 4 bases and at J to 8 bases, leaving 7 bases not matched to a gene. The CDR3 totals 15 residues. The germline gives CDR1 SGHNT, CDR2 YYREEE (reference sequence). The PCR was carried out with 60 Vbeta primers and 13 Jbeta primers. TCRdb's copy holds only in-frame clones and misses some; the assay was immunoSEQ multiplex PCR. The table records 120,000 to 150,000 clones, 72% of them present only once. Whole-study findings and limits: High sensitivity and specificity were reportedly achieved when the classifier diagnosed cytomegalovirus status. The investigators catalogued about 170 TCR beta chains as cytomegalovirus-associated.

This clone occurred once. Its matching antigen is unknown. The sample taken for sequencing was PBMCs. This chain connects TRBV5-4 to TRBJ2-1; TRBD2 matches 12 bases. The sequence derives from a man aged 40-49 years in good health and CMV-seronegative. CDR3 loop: CASSTKTSGSDEQFF. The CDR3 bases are TGTGCCAGCAGCACTAAGACTAGCGGGAGCGATGAGCAGTTCTTC.